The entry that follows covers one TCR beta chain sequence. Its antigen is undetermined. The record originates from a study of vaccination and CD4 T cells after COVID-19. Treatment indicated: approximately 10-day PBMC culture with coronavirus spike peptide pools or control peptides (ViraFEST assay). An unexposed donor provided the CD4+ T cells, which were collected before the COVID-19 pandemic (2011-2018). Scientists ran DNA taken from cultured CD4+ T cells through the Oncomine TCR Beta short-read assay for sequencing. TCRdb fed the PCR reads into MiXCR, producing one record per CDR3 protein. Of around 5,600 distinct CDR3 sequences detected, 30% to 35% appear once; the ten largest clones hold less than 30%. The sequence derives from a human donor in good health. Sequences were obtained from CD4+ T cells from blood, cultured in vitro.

CDR3 protein: CASSPSTGNQPQHF. DNA for the CDR3: TGTGCCAGTAGTCCTTCAACAGGAAATCAGCCCCAGCATTTT. The genes are TRBV19 and TRBJ1-5; a possible D gene is TRBD1 (5 bases). The CDR3 totals 14 residues. V lost 5 bases, J lost 4 bases, and 12 bases lay in between. Germline assignment: CDR1 LNHDA and CDR2 SQIVND (reference sequence).